This T cell receptor (beta chain) stems from a study of OX40 agonist ivuxolimab in advanced cancers. Study overall: The study reported partial responses in three patients: one hepatocellular carcinoma, two cutaneous melanoma. Study observations and caveats: More expanded clones were found, on average, in CD8+ than in CD4+ T cells.

Remarks on this clone: Its specificity is not known.

Prior autoimmune disease or systemic immunosuppression barred patients. Deletions cut 3 bases from V and 3 bases from J, with 8 bases between. In germline, CDR1 is LNHDA, CDR2 SQIVND (reference sequence). This CDR3 is built from 13 residues. Sequenced by immunoSEQ multiplex PCR; TCRdb stores in-frame clones only, minus some. The repertoire consists of over 45,000 clones, with around 84% occurring once and the leading ten covering 1%. The rearrangement uses TRBV19 and TRBJ1-2; D unclear. This specimen consisted of CD4+ or CD8+ T cells sorted from blood, obtained in a trial of the OX40 agonist ivuxolimab. This clonotype originated in an adult with an advanced solid tumor such as melanoma, head and neck, liver or kidney cancer. In DNA form, the CDR3 reads TGTGCCAGTAGTATGCGGGGATACTATGGCTACACCTTC. This gives the protein CASSMRGYYGYTF.